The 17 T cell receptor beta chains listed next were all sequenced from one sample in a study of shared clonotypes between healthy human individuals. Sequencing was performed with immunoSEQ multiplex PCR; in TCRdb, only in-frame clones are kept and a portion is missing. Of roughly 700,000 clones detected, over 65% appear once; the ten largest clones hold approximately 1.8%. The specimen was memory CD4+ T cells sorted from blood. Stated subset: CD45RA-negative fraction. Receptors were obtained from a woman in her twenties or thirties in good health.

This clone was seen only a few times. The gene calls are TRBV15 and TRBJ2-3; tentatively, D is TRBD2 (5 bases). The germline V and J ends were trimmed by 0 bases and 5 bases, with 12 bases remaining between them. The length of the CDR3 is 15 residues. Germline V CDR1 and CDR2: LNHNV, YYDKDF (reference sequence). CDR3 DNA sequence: TGTGCCACCAGCAGAGACGGCGGGTACCAAGATACGCAGTATTTT. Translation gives CATSRDGGYQDTQYF.

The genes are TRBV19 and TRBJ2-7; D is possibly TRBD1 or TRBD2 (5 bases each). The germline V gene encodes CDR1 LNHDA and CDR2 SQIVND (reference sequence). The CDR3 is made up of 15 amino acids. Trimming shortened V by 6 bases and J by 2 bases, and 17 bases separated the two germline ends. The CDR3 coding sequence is TGTGCCAGTAGCGCGGACTCCCTCAGGGCCTACGAGCAGTACTTC. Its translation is CASSADSLRAYEQYF.

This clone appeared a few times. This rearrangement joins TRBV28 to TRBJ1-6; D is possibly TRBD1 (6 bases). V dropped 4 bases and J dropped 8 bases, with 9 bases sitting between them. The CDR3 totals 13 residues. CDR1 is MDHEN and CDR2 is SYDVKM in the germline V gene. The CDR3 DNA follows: TGTGCCAGCAGTTCCGGACAGTATTCACCCCTCCACTTT. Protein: CASSSGQYSPLHF.

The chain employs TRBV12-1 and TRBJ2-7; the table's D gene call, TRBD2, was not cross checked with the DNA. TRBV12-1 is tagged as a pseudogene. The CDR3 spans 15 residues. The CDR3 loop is CASSLIAGGPYEQYF. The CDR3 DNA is TGTGCCAGCAGCTTAATAGCGGGAGGACCCTACGAGCAGTACTTC.

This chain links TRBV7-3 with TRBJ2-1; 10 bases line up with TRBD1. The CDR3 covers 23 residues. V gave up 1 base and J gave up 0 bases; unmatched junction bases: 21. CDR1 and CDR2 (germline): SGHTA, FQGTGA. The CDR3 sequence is CASSLRAPKTGGVILSSYNEQFF. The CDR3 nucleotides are TGTGCCAGCAGCTTAAGGGCACCTAAGACAGGGGGCGTCATCTTGAGCTCCTACAATGAGCAGTTCTTC.

The CDR3 DNA sequence: TGCGCCAGCAGCTATAGGGAACCCTACGAGCAGTACTTC. Its translation is CASSYREPYEQYF. The V call is TRBV5-1, the J call TRBJ2-7; no clear D gene. Germline V CDR1 and CDR2: SGHRS, YFSETQ. This CDR3 region has 13 residues. Trimming cost V 3 bases and J 2 bases, with 9 bases left between them.

The CDR3 bases are TGTGCCAGTAACCCAGAAAGGGTGGGTCAGCCCCAGCATTTT. This sequence encodes CASNPERVGQPQHF. The chain is built from TRBV19 and TRBJ1-5; D gene ambiguous. V lost 7 bases, J lost 6 bases, and 16 bases lay in between. In germline, CDR1 is LNHDA, CDR2 SQIVND (reference sequence). This CDR3 has 14 residues. The full variable domain, completed using reference TRBV19 and TRBJ1-5, is DGGITQSPKYLFRKEGQNVTLSCEQNLNHDAMYWYRQDPGQGLRLIYYSQIVNDFQKGDIAEGYSVSREKKESFPLTVTSAQKNPTAFYLCASNPERVGQPQHFGDGTRLSIL.

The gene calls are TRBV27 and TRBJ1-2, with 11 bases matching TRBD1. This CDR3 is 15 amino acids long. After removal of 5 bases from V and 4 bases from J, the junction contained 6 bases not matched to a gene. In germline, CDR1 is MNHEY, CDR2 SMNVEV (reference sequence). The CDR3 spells CASSMGTGGFYGYTF. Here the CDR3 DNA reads TGTGCCAGCAGTATGGGGACAGGGGGATTCTATGGCTACACCTTC.

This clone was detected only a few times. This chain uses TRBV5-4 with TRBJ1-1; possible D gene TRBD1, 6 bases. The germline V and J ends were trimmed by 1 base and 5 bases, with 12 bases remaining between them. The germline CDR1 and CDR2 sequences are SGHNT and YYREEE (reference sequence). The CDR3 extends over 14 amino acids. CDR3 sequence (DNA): TGTGCCAGCAGCTTGTGGGGGGCAGGGACTGAAGCTTTCTTT. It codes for CASSLWGAGTEAFF. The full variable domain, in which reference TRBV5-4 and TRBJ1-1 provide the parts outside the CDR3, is ETGVTQSPTHLIKTRGQQVTLRCSSQSGHNTVSWYQQALGQGPQFIFQYYREEENGRGNFPPRFSGLQFPNYSSELNVNALELDDSALYLCASSLWGAGTEAFFGQGTRLTVV.

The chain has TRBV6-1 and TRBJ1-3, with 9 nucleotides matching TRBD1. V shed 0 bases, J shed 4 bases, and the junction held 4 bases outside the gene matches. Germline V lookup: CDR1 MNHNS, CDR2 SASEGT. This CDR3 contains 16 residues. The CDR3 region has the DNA TGTGCCAGCAGTGAAGCGGTCGGGACAGGGGGAAACACCATATATTTT. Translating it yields CASSEAVGTGGNTIYF.

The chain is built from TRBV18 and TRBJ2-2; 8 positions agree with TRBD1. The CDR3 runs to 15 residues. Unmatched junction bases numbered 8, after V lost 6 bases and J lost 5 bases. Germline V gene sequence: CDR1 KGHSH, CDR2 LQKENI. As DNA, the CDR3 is TGTGCCAGCTCGTCGGGACAGGTGGAGACCGGGGAGCTGTTTTTT. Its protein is CASSSGQVETGELFF. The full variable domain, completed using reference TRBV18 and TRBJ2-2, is NAGVMQNPRHLVRRRGQEARLRCSPMKGHSHVYWYRQLPEEGLKFMVYLQKENIIDESGMPKERFSAEFPKEGPSILRIQQVVRGDSAAYFCASSSGQVETGELFFGEGSRLTVL.

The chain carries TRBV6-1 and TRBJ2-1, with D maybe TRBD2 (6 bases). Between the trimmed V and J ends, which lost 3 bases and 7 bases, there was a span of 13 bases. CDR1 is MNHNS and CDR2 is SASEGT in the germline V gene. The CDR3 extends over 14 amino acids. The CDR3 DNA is TGTGCCAGCAGTGATTACTCGGCGGGGAATGAGCAGTTCTTC. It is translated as CASSDYSAGNEQFF.

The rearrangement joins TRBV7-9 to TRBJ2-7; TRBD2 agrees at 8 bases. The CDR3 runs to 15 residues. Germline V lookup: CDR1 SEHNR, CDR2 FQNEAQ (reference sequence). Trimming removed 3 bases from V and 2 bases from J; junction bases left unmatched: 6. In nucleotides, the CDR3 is TGTGCCAGCAGCTTGGTGCGGGAGGACACCTACGAGCAGTACTTC. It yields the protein CASSLVREDTYEQYF.

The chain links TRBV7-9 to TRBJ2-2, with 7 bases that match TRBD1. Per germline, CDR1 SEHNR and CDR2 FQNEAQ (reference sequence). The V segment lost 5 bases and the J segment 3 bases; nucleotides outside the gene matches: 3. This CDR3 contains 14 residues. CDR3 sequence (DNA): TGTGCCAGCAGCGTGGGACAGCACACCGGGGAGCTGTTTTTT. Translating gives CASSVGQHTGELFF.

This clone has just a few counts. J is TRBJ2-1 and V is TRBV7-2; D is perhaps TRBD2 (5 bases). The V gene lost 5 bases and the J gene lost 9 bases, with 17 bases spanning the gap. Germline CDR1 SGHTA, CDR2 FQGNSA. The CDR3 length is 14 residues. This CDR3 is CASSPPPIASEQFF. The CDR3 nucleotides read TGTGCCAGCAGCCCTCCCCCCATAGCGAGTGAGCAGTTCTTC.

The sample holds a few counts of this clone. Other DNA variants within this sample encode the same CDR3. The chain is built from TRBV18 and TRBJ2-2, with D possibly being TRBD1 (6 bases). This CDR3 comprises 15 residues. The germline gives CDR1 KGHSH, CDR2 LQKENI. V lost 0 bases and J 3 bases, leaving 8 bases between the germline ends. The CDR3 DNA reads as TGTGCCAGCTCACCACCAGGGGGAGACACCGGGGAGCTGTTTTTT. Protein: CASSPPGGDTGELFF. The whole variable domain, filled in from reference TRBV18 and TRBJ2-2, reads NAGVMQNPRHLVRRRGQEARLRCSPMKGHSHVYWYRQLPEEGLKFMVYLQKENIIDESGMPKERFSAEFPKEGPSILRIQQVVRGDSAAYFCASSPPGGDTGELFFGEGSRLTVL.

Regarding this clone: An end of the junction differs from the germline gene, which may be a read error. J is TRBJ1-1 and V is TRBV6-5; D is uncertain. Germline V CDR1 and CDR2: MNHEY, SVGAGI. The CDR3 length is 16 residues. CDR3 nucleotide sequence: TGTGCCAACAGTTACACCTTTGGGGTTATGAACACTGAAGCTTTCTTT. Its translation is CANSYTFGVMNTEAFF.